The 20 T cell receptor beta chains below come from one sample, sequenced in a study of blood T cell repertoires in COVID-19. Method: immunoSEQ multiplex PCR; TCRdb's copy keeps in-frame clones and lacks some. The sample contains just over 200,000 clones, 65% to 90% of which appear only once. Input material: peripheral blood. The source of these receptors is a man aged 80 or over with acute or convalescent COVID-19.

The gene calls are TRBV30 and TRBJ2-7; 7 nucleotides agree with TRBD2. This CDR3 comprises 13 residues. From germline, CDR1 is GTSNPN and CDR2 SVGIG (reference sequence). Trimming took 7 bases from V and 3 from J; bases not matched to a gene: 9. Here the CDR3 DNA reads TGTGCCTCCCGGACTAGGTCAATCTACGAGCAGTACTTC. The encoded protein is CASRTRSIYEQYF.

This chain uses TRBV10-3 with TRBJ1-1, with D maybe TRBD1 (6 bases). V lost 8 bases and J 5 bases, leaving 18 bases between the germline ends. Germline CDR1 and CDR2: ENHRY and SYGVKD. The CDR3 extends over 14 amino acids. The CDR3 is CAIFEGRGKTEAFF. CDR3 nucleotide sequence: TGTGCCATCTTCGAGGGGAGGGGGAAAACTGAAGCTTTCTTT.

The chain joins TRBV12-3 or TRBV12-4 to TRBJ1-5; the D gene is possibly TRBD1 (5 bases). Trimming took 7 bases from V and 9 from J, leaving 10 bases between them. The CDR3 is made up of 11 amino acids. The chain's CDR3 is CASTAGGPQHF. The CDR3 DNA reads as TGTGCCAGCACCGCCGGGGGGCCCCAGCATTTT.

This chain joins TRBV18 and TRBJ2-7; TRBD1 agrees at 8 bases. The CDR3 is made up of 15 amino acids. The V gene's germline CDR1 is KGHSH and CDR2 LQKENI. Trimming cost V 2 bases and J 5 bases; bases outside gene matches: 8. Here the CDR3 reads CASSPGTGRGNEQYV. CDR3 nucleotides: TGTGCCAGCTCACCAGGGACAGGTAGGGGGAACGAGCAGTACGTC.

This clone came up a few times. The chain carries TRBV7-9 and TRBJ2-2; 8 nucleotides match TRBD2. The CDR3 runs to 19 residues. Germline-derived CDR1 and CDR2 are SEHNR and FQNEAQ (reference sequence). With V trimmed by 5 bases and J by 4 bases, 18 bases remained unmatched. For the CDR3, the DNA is TGTGCCAGCAGCCCCGCGATCTTCCGGGAGGGCCTCCTCACCGGGGAGCTGTTTTTT. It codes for CASSPAIFREGLLTGELFF.

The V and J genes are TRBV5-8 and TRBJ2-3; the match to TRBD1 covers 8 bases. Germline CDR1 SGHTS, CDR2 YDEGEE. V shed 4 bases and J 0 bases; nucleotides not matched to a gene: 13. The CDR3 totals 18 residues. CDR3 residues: CASSRISRTGSSTDTQYF. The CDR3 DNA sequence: TGTGCCAGCAGCCGGATATCTAGGACAGGGTCTAGCACAGATACGCAGTATTTT.

CDR3 sequence (DNA): TGTGCCATCAACAGCCTGAGTCATGGCTACACCTTC. Translated, it gives CAINSLSHGYTF. This rearrangement joins TRBV10-3 to TRBJ1-2; the D is unclear. The V gene's germline CDR1 is ENHRY and CDR2 SYGVKD. The CDR3 runs to 12 residues. The V end lost 7 bases, the J end lost 6 bases, and 12 bases lay between the germline ends.

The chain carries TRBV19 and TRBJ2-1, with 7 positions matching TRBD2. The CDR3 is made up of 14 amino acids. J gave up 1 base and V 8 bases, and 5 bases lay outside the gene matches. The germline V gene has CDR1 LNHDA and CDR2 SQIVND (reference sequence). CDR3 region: CASSWGGSYNEQFF. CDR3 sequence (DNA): TGTGCCAGTTCATGGGGGGGGTCCTACAATGAGCAGTTCTTC.

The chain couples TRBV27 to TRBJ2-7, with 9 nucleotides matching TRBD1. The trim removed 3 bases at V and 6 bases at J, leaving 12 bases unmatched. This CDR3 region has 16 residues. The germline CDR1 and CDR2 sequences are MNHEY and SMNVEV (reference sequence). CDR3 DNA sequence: TGTGCCAGCAGTTTGGCCCCGGGACAGGGCTCTTTCGAGCAGTACTTC. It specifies CASSLAPGQGSFEQYF.

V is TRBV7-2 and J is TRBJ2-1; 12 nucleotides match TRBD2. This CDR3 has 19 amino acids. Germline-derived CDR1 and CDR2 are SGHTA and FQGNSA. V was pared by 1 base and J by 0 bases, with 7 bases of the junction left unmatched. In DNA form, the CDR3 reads TGTGCCAGCAGCTTAGTAGGACTAGCGGGACCCATCTCCTACAATGAGCAGTTCTTC. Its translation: CASSLVGLAGPISYNEQFF.

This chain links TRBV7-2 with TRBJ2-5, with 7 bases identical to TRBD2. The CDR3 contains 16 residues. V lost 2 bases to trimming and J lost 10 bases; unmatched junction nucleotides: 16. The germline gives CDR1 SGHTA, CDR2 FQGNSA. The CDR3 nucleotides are TGTGCCAGCAGCTTAAGTAGCGGAGCCTGGGGGGGAGGCCAGTACTTC. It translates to CASSLSSGAWGGGQYF. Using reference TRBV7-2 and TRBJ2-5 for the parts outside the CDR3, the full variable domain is GAGVSQSPSNKVTEKGKDVELRCDPISGHTALYWYRQSLGQGLEFLIYFQGNSAPDKSGLPSDRFSAERTGGSVSTLTIQRTQQEDSAVYLCASSLSSGAWGGGQYFGPGTRLLVL.

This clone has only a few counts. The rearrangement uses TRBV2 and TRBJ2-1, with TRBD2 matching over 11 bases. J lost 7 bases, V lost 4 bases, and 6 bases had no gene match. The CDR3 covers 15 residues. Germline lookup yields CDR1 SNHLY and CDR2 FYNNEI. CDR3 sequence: CASSVIAGGRNEQFF. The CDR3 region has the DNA TGTGCCAGCAGTGTGATAGCGGGAGGGCGGAATGAGCAGTTCTTC.

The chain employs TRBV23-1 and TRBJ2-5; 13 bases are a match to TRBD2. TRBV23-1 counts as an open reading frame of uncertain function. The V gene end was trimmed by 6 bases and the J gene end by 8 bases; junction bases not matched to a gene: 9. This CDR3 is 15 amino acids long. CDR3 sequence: CASSRLAGGPRTQYF. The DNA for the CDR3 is TGCGCCAGCAGCAGACTAGCGGGAGGCCCTAGAACCCAGTACTTC.

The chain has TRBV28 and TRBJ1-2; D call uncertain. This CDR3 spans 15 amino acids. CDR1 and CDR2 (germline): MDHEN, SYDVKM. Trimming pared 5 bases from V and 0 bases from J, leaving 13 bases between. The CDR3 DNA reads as TGTGCCAGCAGTCGCGGTTTTACGGCTAACTATGGCTACACCTTC. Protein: CASSRGFTANYGYTF.

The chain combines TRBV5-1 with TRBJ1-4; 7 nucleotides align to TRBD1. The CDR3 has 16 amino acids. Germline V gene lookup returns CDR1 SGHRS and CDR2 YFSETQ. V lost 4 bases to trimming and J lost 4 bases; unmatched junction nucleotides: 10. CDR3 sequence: CASSPEGTANNEKLFF. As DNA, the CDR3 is TGCGCCAGCAGCCCGGAGGGGACAGCGAATAATGAAAAACTGTTTTTT.

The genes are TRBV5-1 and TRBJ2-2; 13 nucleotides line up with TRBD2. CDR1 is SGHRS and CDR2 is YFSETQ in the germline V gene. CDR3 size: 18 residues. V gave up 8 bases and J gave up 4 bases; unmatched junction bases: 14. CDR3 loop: CASKAGTSGTSGTGELFF. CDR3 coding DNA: TGCGCCAGTAAGGCCGGGACTAGCGGGACCTCGGGCACCGGGGAGCTGTTTTTT.

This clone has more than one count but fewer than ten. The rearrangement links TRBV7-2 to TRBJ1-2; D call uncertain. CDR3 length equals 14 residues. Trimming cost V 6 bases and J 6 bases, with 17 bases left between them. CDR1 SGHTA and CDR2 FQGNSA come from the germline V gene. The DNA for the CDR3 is TGTGCCAGCAGAGTCGACGGGGTATGGAATGGCTACACCTTC. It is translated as CASRVDGVWNGYTF.

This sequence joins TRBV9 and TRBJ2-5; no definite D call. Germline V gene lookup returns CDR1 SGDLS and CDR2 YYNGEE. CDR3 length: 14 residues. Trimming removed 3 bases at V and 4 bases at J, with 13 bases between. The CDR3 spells CASSAGSPIETQYF. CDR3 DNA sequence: TGTGCCAGCAGCGCCGGGTCCCCCATAGAGACCCAGTACTTC.

The CDR3: CASSPGLANTGELFF. The DNA for the CDR3 is TGTGCCAGCAGCCCGGGACTAGCGAACACCGGGGAGCTGTTTTTT. This rearrangement joins TRBV5-6 to TRBJ2-2, with TRBD2 matching over 8 bases. V shed 4 bases and J 0 bases; nucleotides not matched to a gene: 2. CDR1 is SGHDT and CDR2 is YYEEEE in the germline V gene. This CDR3 spans 15 amino acids.

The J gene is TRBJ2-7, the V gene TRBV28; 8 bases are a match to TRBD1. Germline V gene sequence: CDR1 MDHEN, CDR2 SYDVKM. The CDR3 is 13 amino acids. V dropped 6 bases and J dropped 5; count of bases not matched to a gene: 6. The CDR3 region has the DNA TGTGCCAGCAGAAGGACAGGGTTGGACGAGCAGTACTTC. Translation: CASRRTGLDEQYF.